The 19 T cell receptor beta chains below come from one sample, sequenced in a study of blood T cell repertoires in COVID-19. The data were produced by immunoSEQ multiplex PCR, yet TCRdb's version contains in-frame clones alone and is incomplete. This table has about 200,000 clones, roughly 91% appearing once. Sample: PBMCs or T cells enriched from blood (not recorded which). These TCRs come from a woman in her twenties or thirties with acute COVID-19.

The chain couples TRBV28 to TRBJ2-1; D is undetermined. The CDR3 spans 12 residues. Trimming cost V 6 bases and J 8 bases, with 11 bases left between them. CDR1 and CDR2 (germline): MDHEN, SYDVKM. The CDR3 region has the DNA TGTGCCAGCAGGCAAGTACACCATGAGCAGTTCTTC. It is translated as CASRQVHHEQFF.

Written as DNA, the CDR3 is TGTGCCAGCTCACTCCAGGGTCCTAGCTCCTACGAGCAGTACTTC. Translation gives CASSLQGPSSYEQYF. V is TRBV18 and J is TRBJ2-7, with a possible D match to TRBD1 (5 bases). The CDR3 consists of 15 residues. V was cut by 4 bases and J by 0 bases, with 13 bases left in between. Germline CDR1 and CDR2: KGHSH and LQKENI.

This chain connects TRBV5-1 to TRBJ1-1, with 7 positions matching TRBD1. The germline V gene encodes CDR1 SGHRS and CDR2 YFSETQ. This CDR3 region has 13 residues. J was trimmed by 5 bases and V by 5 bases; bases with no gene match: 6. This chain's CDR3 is CASRETGVTEAFF. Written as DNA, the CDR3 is TGCGCCAGCAGGGAAACAGGGGTTACTGAAGCTTTCTTT.

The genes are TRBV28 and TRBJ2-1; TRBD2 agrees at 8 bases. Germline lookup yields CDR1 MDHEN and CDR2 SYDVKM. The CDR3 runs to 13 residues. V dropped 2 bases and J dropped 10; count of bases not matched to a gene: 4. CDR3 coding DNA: TGTGCCAGCAGTTTACCTCTAGCGGGCGAGCAGTTCTTC. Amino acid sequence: CASSLPLAGEQFF.

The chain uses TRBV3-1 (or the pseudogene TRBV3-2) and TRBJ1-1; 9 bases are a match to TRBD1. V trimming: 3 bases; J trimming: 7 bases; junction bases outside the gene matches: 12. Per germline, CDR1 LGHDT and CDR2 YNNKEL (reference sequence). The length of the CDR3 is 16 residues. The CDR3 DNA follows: TGTGCCAGCAGCCACTCAGTACCGGGACAGGGAGGTGAAGCTTTCTTT. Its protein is CASSHSVPGQGGEAFF.

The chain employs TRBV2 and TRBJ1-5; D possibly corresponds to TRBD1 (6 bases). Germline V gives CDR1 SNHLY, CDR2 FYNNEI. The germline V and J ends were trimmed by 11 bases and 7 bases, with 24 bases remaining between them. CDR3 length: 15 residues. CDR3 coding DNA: TGTGCCCCAAGCCGAGGGGGAACCCTAGGACAGCCCCAGCATTTT. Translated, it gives CAPSRGGTLGQPQHF.

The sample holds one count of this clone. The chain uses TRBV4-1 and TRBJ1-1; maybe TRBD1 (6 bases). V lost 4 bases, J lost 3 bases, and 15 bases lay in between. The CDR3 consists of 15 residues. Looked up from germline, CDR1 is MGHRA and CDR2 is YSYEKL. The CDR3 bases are TGCGCCAGCAGCCGGAGCAGGGGCGCGGACACTGAAGCTTTCTTT. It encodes CASSRSRGADTEAFF.

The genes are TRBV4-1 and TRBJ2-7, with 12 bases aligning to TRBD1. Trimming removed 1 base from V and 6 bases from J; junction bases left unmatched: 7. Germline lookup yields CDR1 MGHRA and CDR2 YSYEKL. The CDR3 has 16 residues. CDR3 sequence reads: CASSQVRGQGAFEQYF. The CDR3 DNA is TGCGCCAGCAGCCAAGTGCGGGGACAGGGGGCCTTCGAGCAGTACTTC.

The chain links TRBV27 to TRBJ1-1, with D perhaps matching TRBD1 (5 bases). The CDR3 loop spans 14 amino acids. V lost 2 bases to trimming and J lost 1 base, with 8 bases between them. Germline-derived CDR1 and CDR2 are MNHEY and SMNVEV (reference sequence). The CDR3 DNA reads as TGTGCCAGCAGTTTACACCAGGGGAACACTGAAGCTTTCTTT. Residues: CASSLHQGNTEAFF.

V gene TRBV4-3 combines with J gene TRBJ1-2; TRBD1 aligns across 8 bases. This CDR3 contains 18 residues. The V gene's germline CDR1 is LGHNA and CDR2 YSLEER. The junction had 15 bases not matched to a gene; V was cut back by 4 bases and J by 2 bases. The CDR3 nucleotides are TGCGCCAGCAGCCTATATTGGACAGGGCCAAAAGGGAACTATGGCTACACCTTC. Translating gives CASSLYWTGPKGNYGYTF.

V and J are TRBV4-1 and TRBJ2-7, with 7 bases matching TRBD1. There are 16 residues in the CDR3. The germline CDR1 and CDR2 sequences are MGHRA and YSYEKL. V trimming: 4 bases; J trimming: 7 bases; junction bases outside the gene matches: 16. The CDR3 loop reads CASSPLPTGRSVEQYF. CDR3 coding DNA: TGCGCCAGCAGCCCCCTTCCGACAGGGCGTTCGGTAGAGCAGTACTTC.

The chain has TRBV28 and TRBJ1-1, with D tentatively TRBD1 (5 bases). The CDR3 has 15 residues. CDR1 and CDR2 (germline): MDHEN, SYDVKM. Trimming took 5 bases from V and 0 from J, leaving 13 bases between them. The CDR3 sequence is CASSLARALNTEAFF. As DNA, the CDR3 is TGTGCCAGCAGTCTTGCCAGGGCGTTGAACACTGAAGCTTTCTTT.

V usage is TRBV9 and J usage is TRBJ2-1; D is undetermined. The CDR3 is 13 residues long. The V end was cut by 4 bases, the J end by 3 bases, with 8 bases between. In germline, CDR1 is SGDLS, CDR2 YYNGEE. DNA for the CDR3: TGTGCCAGCAGCTCTGGAGTCTACAATGAGCAGTTCTTC. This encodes CASSSGVYNEQFF.

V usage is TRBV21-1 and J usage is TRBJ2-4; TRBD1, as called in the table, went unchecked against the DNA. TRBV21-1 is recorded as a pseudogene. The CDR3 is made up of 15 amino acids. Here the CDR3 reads CASSRGQGAKNIQYF. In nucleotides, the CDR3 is TGTGCCAGCAGCCGCGGACAGGGGGCCAAAAACATTCAGTACTTC.

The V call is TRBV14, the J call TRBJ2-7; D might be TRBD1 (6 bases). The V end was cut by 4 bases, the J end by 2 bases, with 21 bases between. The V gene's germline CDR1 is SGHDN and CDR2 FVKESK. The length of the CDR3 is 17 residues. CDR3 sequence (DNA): TGTGCCAGCAGCCGGACAAGGCCCACAGCAGGGGCCTACGAGCAGTACTTC. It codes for CASSRTRPTAGAYEQYF.

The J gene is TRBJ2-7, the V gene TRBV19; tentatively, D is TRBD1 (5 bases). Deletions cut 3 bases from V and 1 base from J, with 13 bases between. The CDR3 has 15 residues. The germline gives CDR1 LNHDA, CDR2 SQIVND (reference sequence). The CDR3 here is CASSMKGMSSYEQYF. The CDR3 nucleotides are TGTGCCAGTAGTATGAAGGGGATGAGTTCCTACGAGCAGTACTTC.

This chain's CDR3 is CASSYSFQVNTEAFF. In nucleotides, the CDR3 is TGTGCCAGCAGTTACTCCTTTCAGGTTAACACTGAAGCTTTCTTT. This sequence joins TRBV6-5 and TRBJ1-1; no firm D call. This CDR3 has 15 residues. Germline-derived CDR1 and CDR2 are MNHEY and SVGAGI. V was cut by 0 bases and J by 2 bases, with 10 bases left in between.

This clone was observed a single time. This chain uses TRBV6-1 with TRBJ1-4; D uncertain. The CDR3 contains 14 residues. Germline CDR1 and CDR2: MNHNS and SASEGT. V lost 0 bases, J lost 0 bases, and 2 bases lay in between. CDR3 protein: CASSEATTNEKLFF. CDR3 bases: TGTGCCAGCAGTGAAGCCACAACTAATGAAAAACTGTTTTTT.

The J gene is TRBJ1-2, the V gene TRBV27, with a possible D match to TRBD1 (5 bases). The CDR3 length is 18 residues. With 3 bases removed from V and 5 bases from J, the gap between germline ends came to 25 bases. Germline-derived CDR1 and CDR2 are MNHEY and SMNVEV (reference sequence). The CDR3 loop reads CASSFGGAGHEPLYGYTF. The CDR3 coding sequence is TGTGCCAGCAGTTTCGGTGGGGCAGGCCATGAGCCACTATATGGCTACACCTTC.